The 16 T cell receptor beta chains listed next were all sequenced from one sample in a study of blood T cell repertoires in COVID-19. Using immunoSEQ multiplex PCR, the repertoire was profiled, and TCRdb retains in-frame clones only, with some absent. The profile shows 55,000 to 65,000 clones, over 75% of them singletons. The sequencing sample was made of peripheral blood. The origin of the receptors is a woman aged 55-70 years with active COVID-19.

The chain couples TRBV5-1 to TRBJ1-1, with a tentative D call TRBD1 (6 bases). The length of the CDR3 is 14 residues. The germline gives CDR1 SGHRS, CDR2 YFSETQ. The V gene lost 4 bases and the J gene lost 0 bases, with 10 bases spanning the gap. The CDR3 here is CASSTTGLNTEAFF. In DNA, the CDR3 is TGCGCCAGCAGCACGACAGGTTTGAACACTGAAGCTTTCTTT.

The DNA of the CDR3 is TGTGCCAGCAGTTTTTCGGAGACCGGGGAGCTGTTTTTT. Protein product: CASSFSETGELFF. The genes are TRBV12-3 or TRBV12-4 and TRBJ2-2; D unclear. The CDR3 loop spans 13 amino acids. V was shortened by 3 bases and J by 5 bases, with 7 bases between the two germline ends.

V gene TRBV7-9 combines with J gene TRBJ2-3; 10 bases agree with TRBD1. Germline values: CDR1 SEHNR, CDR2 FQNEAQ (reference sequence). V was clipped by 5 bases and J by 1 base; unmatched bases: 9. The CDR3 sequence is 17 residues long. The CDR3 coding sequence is TGTGCCAGCAGCCCACGTCCCGGGACAGGGGGCACAGATACGCAGTATTTT. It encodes CASSPRPGTGGTDTQYF.

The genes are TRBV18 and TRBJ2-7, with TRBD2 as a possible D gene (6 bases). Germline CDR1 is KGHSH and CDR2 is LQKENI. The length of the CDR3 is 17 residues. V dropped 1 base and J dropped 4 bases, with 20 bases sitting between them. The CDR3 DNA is TGTGCCAGCTCACCACGCAGAATGGGGGGACTCTTTTACGAGCAGTACTTC. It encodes CASSPRRMGGLFYEQYF.

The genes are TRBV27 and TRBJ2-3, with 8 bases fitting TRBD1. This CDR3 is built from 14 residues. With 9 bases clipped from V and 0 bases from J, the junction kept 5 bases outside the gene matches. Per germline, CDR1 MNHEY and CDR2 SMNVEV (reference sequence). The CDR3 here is CASRDRSSTDTQYF. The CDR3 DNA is TGTGCCAGTAGGGACAGGAGTAGCACAGATACGCAGTATTTT.

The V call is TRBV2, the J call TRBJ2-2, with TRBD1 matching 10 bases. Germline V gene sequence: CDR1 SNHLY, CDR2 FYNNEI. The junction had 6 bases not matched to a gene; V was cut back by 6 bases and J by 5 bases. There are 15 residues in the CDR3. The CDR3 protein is CASSPGTGATGELFF. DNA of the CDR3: TGTGCCAGCAGCCCCGGGACAGGGGCGACCGGGGAGCTGTTTTTT.

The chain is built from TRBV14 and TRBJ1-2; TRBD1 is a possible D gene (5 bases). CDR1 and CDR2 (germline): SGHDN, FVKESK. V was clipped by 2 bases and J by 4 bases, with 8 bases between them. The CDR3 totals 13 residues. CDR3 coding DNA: TGTGCCAGCAGCCAAATCCAGGGCTATGGCTACACCTTC. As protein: CASSQIQGYGYTF.

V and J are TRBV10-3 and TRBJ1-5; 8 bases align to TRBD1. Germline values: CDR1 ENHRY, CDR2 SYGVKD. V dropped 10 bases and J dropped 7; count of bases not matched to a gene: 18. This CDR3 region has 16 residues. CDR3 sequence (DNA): TGTGCCACCCAAGGACAGGGACCATCGGGTGGGCAGCCCCAGCATTTT. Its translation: CATQGQGPSGGQPQHF.

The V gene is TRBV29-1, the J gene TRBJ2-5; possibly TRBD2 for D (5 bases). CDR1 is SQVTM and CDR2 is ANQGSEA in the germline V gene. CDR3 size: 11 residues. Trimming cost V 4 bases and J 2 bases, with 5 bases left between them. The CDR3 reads CSVGGQETQYF. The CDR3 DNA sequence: TGCAGCGTTGGAGGGCAAGAGACCCAGTACTTC.

CDR3 bases: TGCGCCAGCAGCTTGGAGGGTCGGGATATCGGGGAGCTGTTTTTT. Encoded protein: CASSLEGRDIGELFF. The chain joins TRBV5-1 to TRBJ2-2; possibly TRBD2 for D (5 bases). There are 15 residues in the CDR3. Trimming shortened V by 0 bases and J by 7 bases, and 13 bases separated the two germline ends. Per the germline V gene, CDR1 is SGHRS and CDR2 is YFSETQ. Based on the CDR3 plus reference TRBV5-1 and TRBJ2-2, the full variable domain is KAGVTQTPRYLIKTRGQQVTLSCSPISGHRSVSWYQQTPGQGLQFLFEYFSETQRNKGNFPGRFSGRQFSNSRSEMNVSTLELGDSALYLCASSLEGRDIGELFFGEGSRLTVL.

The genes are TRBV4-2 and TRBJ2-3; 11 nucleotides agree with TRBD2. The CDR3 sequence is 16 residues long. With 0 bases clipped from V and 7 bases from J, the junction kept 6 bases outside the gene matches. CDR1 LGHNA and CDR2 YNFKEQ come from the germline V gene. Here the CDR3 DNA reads TGTGCCAGCAGCCAAGAGATAGCGGGGGGGCTATATACGCAGTATTTT. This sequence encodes CASSQEIAGGLYTQYF.

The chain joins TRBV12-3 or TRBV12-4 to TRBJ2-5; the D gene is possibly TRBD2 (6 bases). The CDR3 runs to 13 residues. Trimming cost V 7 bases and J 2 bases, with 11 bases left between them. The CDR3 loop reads CASTWDSQETQYF. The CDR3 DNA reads TGTGCCAGCACCTGGGACTCTCAAGAGACCCAGTACTTC.

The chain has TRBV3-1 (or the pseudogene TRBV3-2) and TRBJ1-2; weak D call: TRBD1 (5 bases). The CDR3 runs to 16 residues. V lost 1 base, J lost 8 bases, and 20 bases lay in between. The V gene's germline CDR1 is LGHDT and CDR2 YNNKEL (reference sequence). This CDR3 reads CASSQGGGGPSGGYTF. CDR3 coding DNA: TGTGCCAGCAGCCAAGGCGGGGGGGGACCAAGCGGAGGCTACACCTTC.

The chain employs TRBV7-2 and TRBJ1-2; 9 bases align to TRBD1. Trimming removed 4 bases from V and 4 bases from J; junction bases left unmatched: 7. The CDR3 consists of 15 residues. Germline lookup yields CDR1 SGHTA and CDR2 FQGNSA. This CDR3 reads CASSSSGTGLYGYTF. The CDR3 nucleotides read TGTGCCAGCAGCTCATCCGGGACAGGGCTCTATGGCTACACCTTC. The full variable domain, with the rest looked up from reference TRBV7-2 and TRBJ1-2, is GAGVSQSPSNKVTEKGKDVELRCDPISGHTALYWYRQSLGQGLEFLIYFQGNSAPDKSGLPSDRFSAERTGGSVSTLTIQRTQQEDSAVYLCASSSSGTGLYGYTFGSGTRLTVV.

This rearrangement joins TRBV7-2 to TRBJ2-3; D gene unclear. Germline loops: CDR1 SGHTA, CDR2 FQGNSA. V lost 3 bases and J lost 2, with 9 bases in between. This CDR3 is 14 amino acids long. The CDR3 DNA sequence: TGTGCCAGCAGCTTGGGCTACCACACAGATACGCAGTATTTT. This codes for CASSLGYHTDTQYF.

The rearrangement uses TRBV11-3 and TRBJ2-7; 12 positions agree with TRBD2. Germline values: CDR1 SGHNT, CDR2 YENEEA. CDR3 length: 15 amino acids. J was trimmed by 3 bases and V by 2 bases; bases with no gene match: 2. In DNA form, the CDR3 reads TGTGCCAGCAGCTTACTAGCGGGGGGGAACTACGAGCAGTACTTC. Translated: CASSLLAGGNYEQYF.